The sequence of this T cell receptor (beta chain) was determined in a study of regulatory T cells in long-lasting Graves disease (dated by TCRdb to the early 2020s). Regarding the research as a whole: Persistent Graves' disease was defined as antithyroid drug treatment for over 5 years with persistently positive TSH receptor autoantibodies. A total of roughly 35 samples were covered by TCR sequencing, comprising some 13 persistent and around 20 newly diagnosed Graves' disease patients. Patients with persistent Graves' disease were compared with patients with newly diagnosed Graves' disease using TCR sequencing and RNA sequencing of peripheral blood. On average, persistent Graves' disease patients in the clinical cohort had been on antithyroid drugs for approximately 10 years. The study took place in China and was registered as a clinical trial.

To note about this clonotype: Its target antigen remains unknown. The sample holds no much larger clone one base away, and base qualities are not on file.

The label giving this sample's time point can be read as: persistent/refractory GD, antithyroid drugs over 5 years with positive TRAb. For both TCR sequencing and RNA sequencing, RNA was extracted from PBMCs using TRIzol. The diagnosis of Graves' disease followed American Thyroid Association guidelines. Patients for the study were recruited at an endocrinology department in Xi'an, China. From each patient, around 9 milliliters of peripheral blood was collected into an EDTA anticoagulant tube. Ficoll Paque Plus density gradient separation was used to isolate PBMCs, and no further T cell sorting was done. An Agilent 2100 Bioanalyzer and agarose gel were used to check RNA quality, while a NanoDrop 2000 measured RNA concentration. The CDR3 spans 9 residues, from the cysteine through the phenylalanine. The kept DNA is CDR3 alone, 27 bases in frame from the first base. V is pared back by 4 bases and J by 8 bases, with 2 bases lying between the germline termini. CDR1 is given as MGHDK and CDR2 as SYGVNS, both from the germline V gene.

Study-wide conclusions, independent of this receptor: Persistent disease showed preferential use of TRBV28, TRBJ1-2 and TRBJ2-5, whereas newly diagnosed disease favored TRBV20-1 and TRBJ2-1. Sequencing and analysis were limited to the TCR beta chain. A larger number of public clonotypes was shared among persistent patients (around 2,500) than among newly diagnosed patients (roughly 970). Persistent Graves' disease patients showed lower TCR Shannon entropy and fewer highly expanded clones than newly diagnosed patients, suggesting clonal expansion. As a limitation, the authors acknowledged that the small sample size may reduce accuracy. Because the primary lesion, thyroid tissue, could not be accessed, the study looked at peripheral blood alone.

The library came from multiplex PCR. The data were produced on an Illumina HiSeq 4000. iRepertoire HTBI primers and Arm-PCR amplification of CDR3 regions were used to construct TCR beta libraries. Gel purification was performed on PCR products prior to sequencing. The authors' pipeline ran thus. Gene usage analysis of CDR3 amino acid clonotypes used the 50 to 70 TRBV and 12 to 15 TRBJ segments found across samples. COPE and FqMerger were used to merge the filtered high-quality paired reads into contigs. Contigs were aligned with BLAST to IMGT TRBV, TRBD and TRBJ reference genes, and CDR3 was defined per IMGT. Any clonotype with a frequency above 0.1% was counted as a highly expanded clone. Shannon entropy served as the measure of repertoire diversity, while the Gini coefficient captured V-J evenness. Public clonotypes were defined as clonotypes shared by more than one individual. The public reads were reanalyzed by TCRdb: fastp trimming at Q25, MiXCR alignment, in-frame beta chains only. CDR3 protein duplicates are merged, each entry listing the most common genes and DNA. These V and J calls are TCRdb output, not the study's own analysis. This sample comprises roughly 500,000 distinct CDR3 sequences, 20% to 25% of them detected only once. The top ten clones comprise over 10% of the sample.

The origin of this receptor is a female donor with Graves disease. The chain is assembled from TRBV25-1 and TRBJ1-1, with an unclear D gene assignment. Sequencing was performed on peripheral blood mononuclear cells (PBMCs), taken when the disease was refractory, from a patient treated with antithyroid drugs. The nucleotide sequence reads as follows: TGTGCCAGCAGTGTAGAAGCTTTCTTT. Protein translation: CASSVEAFF.